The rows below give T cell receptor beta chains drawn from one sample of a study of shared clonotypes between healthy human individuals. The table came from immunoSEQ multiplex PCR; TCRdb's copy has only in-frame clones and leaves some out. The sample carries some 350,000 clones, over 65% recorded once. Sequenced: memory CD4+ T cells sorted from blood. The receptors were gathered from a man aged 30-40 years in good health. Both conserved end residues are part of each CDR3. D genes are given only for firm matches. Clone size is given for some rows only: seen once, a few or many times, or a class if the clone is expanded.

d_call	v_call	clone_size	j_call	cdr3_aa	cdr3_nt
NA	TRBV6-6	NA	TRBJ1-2	CASSYSQGYTF	TGTGCCAGCAGTTACTCCCAGGGATACACCTTC
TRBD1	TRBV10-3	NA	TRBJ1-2	CAISEGGTAITSYGYTF	TGTGCCATCAGTGAAGGGGGGACAGCAATCACTAGCTATGGCTACACCTTC
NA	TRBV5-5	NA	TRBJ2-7	CASSVFLDEQYF	TGTGCCAGCAGCGTATTCCTAGACGAGCAGTACTTC
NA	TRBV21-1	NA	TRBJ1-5	CASSKAGGTGDPYSNQPQHF	TGTGCCAGCAGCAAAGCGGGGGGGACAGGGGACCCGTATAGCAATCAGCCCCAGCATTTT
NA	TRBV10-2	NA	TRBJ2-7	CASTVRSLGEQYF	TGCGCCAGCACCGTCAGGTCCCTGGGCGAGCAGTACTTC
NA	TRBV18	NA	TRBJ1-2	CASSQFEHNYGYTF	TGTGCCAGCTCACAGTTCGAACACAACTATGGCTACACCTTC
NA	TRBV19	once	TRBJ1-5	CASSATGQASGAQHF	TGTGCCAGTAGTGCCACGGGACAAGCATCGGGGGCCCAGCATTTT
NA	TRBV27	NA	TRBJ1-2	CASSYVGNYGYTF	TGTGCCAGCAGTTATGTGGGAAACTATGGCTACACCTTC
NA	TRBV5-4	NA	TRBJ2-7	CASFSYEQYF	TGTGCCTCCTTCTCCTACGAGCAGTACTTC
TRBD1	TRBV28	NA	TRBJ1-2	CAGHRGRDGYTF	TGTGCCGGACACAGGGGAAGGGATGGCTACACCTTC
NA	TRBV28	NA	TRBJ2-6	CASSTSRASGANVLTF	TGTGCCAGCAGTACTTCCCGGGCCTCTGGGGCCAACGTCCTGACTTTC
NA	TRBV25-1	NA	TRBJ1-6	CASSVGGYNSPLHF	TGTGCCAGCAGTGTGGGGGGTTACAATTCACCCCTCCACTTT
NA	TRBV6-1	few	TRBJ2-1	CASSEQGGTSYNEQFF	TGTGCCAGCAGTGAACAAGGGGGGACCTCCTACAATGAGCAGTTCTTC
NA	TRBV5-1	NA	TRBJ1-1	CASSDDQGSREAFF	TGCGCCAGCAGCGACGATCAGGGTTCCAGGGAAGCTTTCTTT
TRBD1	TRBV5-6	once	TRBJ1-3	CASSLWDREDTIYF	TGTGCCAGCAGCTTGTGGGACAGGGAGGACACCATATATTTT
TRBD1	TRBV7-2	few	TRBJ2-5	CASSQDRGETQYF	TGTGCCAGCAGCCAAGACAGGGGAGAGACCCAGTACTTC
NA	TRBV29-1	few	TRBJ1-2	CSVGEYSYGYTF	TGCAGCGTTGGGGAGTACAGCTATGGCTACACCTTC